This T cell receptor (beta chain) was retrieved from a study of T cells in localized non-small cell lung cancer. Study-level findings and limits: Multi-region tumor sequencing was not done, so intratumor heterogeneity could not be excluded. There was higher T cell clonality in uninvolved adjacent lung than in tumor, and it was highest there. Adjacent lung was found to contain a median approximately 60 of the top 100 tumor clones. Longer overall survival was seen with higher T cell density measured in blood.

Some clones are missing from TCRdb's copy, which holds only in-frame ones; the method was immunoSEQ multiplex PCR. The data hold roughly 39,000 clones, with around 87% observed a single time. The CDR3 has 13 amino acids. V lost 7 bases and J 2 bases, leaving 11 bases between the germline ends. CDR1 MNHNS and CDR2 SASEGT come from the germline V gene. To note about this clone: Its antigen is currently unknown.

Sequencing was performed on peripheral blood, taken before any cancer treatment. The source is a man aged 18-55 years with stage I lung adenocarcinoma. This chain joins TRBV6-1 and TRBJ2-5; perhaps D is TRBD1 or TRBD2 (5 bases each). This CDR3 is CASTPGPQETQYF. CDR3 nucleotide sequence: TGTGCCAGCACTCCGGGACCGCAAGAGACCCAGTACTTC.